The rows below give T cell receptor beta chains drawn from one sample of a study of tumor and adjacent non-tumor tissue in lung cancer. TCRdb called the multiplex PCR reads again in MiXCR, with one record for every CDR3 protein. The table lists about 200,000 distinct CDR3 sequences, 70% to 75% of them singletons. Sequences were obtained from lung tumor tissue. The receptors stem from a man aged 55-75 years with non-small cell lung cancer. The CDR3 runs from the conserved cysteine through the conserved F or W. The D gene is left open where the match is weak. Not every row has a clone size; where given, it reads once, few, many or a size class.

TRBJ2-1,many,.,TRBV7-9,TGTGCCAGCAGCCAGACGAGCAATGAGCAGTTCTTC,CASSQTSNEQFF
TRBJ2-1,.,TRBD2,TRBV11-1,TGTACCAGCAGCTTATCTCGGCTAGCGGGAGGCAGGAATGAGCAGTTCTTC,CTSSLSRLAGGRNEQFF
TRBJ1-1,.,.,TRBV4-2,TGTGCCTGCAGCCGGACCGGAAAGGGAGCTTTCTTT,CACSRTGKGAFF
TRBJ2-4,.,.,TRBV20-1,TGCAGTGCTAATGGGGTGTCGGGGGCCAAAAACATTCAGTACTTC,CSANGVSGAKNIQYF
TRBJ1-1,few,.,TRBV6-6,TGTGCCAGCAGTTCGACGAGGACTGAAGCTTTCTTT,CASSSTRTEAFF
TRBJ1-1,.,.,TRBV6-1,TGTGCCAGCAGTGAAATGTCAGGGATGCTGAACACTGAAGCTTTCTTT,CASSEMSGMLNTEAFF
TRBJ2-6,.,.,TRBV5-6,TGTGCCAGCAGCGATACAGGTCCCACGGGTGGGGTCAACGTCCTGACTTTC,CASSDTGPTGGVNVLTF
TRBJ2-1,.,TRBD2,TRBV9,TGTGCCAGCAGCGCCAGGGGGACTAGCGGGAGCAATGAGCAGTTCTTC,CASSARGTSGSNEQFF
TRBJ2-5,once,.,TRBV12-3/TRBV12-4,TGTACCAGCAGTTTAAGACACAGAAAGGGGCAAGAGACCCAGTACTTC,CTSSLRHRKGQETQYF
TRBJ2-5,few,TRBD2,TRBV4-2,TGTGCCAGCAGCCAAGATCTTTCTCGGGGACTAGCGGGATTTGAGACCCAGTACTTC,CASSQDLSRGLAGFETQYF
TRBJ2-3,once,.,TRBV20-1,TGCAGTGCTAGGGGGCAGGCAAGCAGAGATACGCAGTATTTT,CSARGQASRDTQYF
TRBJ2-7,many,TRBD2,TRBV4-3,TGCGCCAGCAGCCACCAGCGGGAGACGAACGAGCAGTACTTC,CASSHQRETNEQYF
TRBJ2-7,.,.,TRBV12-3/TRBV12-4,TGTGCCAACAGTCCGGGACACCAGAGCAACGAGCAGTACTTC,CANSPGHQSNEQYF
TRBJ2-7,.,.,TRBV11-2,TGTGCCAGCAACTTAGACGGAAGGGCCGTGGGAATCTACGAGCAGTACTTC,CASNLDGRAVGIYEQYF
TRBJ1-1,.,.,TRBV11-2,TGTGCCAGCAGCTTAGTAAAGACGAACACTGAAGCTTACTTT,CASSLVKTNTEAYF
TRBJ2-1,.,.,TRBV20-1,TGCAGCCCTAGGGGCGTGGGGGCCAATGAACAGTTCTTC,CSPRGVGANEQFF
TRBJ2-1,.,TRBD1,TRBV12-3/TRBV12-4,TGTGCCAGCAGTCTGGGGACAGGGTACGAGAAAAATGAGCAGTTCTTC,CASSLGTGYEKNEQFF
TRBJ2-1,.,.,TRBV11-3,TGTGCCAGTAGCTTAGATGTGGTTTACGAGCAGTTCTTC,CASSLDVVYEQFF
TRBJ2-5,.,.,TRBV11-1,TGTGCCAATCAACCGGTCACGGGAATTGAGGTCCAGTACTTC,CANQPVTGIEVQYF
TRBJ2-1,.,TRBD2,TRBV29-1,TGCAGCAGACGGGAGCGGGGGGCCTCCTACAATGAGCAGTTCTTC,CSRRERGASYNEQFF
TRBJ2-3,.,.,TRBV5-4,TGTGCCTGGAAGACGGGGAGAACAGATACGCAGTATTTT,CAWKTGRTDTQYF
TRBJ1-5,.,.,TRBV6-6,TGTGCCTGTAGTTACCCTAAATACAGGGACGAGGGCAATCAGACCCATCATTTT,CACSYPKYRDEGNQTHHF
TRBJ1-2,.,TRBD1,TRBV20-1,TGCAGTGCCGAAACCCGACAGGGGGATTTCTATGGATACAGCTTC,CSAETRQGDFYGYSF
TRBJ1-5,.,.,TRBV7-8,TGTGCCAGGAGCCAGACAGACTCTAACAATCAGCCCCAGCATTTT,CARSQTDSNNQPQHF
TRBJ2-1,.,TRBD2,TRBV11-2,TGTGCCAGCAGTTTCGTCGTGGGGGGGATTGCCTACAATGAGCAGATCTTC,CASSFVVGGIAYNEQIF
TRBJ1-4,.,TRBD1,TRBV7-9,TGTGCCAGCAGCTTAGGCAGGGGGCTTGAAAAACTGTTTTTT,CASSLGRGLEKLFF
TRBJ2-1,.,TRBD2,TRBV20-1,TGCAGTGTTAGCTCTCTGTCGCGGGGGGGAAATGAGCAGTTCTTC,CSVSSLSRGGNEQFF
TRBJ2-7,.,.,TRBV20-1,TGCAGTGCTAGCCTTCGATTCAATGTGAACTACGTGCAGTACTTC,CSASLRFNVNYVQYF
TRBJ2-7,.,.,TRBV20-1,TGCAGTGCTAGAGCCCCCGAGAGATCCTCCTACGAGCAGTATTTC,CSARAPERSSYEQYF
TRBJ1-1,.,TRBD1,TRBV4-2,TGTGCCAGCAGCCGAGCAACCGGGACAGGGAAGACTAAAGCTTTCTTT,CASSRATGTGKTKAFF
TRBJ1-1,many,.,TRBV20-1,TGCACAGTGGCAGGGGACACTGAAGCTTTCTTT,CTVAGDTEAFF